The sample holds many counts of the clone carrying this TCR beta chain. Its antigen is as yet unknown. The record originates from a study of identical twins. Findings and limits, study-wide: Excess sharing by twins proved weaker in beta out-of-frame sequences. Compared with unrelated sharing, twin-shared out-of-frame alpha sequences had more low-probability sequences. Cord blood's abundant beta clonotypes had fewer insertions, unlike memory repertoires.

Deletions cut 0 bases from V and 0 bases from J, with 4 bases between. The V gene's germline CDR1 is SGHRS and CDR2 YFSETQ. This CDR3 is 15 amino acids long. Carrying unique molecular identifiers, the cDNA also gained a universal primer site through template switching. Each CDR3 protein gets one entry after TCRdb re-called the 5' RACE reads with MiXCR. The table lists 1.5 million to 2 million distinct CDR3 sequences, about 31% of them singletons. Input material: cord blood. The chain is built from TRBV5-1 and TRBJ2-6; the D is unclear. This sequence was found in a newborn girl in good health. The CDR3, as DNA: TGCGCCAGCAGCTTGGCGCTCTCTGGGGCCAACGTCCTGACTTTC. Its translation is CASSLALSGANVLTF. The whole variable domain, remainder taken from reference TRBV5-1 and TRBJ2-6, is KAGVTQTPRYLIKTRGQQVTLSCSPISGHRSVSWYQQTPGQGLQFLFEYFSETQRNKGNFPGRFSGRQFSNSRSEMNVSTLELGDSALYLCASSLALSGANVLTFGAGSRLTVL.